This T cell receptor (beta chain) was sequenced in a study of cytomegalovirus exposure and HLA in healthy donors. Whole-study findings and limits: Most TCR sequences were rare, but some public TCRs occurred in many donors. As immune exposure information, only CMV serostatus was available. Association of a missense DCLRE1C variant with TCR beta V- and J-gene trimming was reported in a later analysis.

Germline CDR1 and CDR2: SGHTA and FQGNSA. V gave up 2 bases and J gave up 10 bases; unmatched junction bases: 7. This CDR3 comprises 15 residues. This clone appeared a single time. Its antigen remains unidentified. PCR amplification relied on 60 Vbeta primers (plus 13 Jbeta primers). TCRdb's copy holds only in-frame clones and misses some; the assay was immunoSEQ multiplex PCR. The table has about 60,000 clones, roughly 78% seen once. The sequencing input was PBMCs. This TCR was recovered from a woman in her twenties or thirties in good health and CMV-seronegative. The chain uses TRBV7-2 and TRBJ2-1, with 11 bases identical to TRBD2. CDR3 nucleotides: TGTGCCAGCAGCTTAAGGCTAGCGGGAGGCGTCGAGCAGTTCTTC. It translates to CASSLRLAGGVEQFF. The whole variable domain, remainder taken from reference TRBV7-2 and TRBJ2-1, is GAGVSQSPSNKVTEKGKDVELRCDPISGHTALYWYRQSLGQGLEFLIYFQGNSAPDKSGLPSDRFSAERTGGSVSTLTIQRTQQEDSAVYLCASSLRLAGGVEQFFGPGTRLTVL.